The 24 T cell receptor beta chains reported below all come from one sample, sequenced in a study of OX40 agonist ivuxolimab in advanced cancers. TCRdb's table, derived via immunoSEQ multiplex PCR, lists solely in-frame clones and lacks some. The sample yields 60,000 to 70,000 clones, 87% seen once. The source material was CD4+ or CD8+ T cells sorted from blood, sampled in a trial of the OX40 agonist ivuxolimab. Source of these receptors: an adult with an advanced solid tumor such as melanoma, head and neck, liver or kidney cancer.

The chain carries TRBV6-6 and TRBJ2-3; D could derive from TRBD1 or TRBD2 (6 bases each). The V end lost 7 bases, the J end lost 7 bases, and 21 bases lay between the germline ends. The germline V gene has CDR1 MNHNY and CDR2 SVGAGI (reference sequence). There are 15 residues in the CDR3. As DNA, the CDR3 is TGTGCCAGCAAACAGGGACTCTCCACTCCATATACGCAGTATTTT. This encodes CASKQGLSTPYTQYF.

V usage is TRBV7-2 and J usage is TRBJ2-6; TRBD1 might be the D (6 bases). Trimming shortened V by 5 bases and J by 0 bases, and 14 bases separated the two germline ends. From germline, CDR1 is SGHTA and CDR2 FQGNSA. The CDR3 consists of 17 residues. CDR3 in amino acids: CASSVNLGGSGANVLTF. Written as DNA, the CDR3 is TGTGCCAGCAGCGTTAACTTAGGGGGCTCTGGGGCCAACGTCCTGACTTTC.

The chain uses TRBV5-4 and TRBJ1-2; maybe TRBD1 (6 bases). The V gene lost 4 bases and the J gene lost 4 bases, with 8 bases spanning the gap. The V gene's germline CDR1 is SGHNT and CDR2 YYREEE (reference sequence). This CDR3 contains 12 residues. The CDR3, as DNA: TGTGCCAGCAGCCCACAGGGCTATGGCTACACCTTC. Amino acids: CASSPQGYGYTF. Complete variable domain (other parts from reference TRBV5-4 and TRBJ1-2): ETGVTQSPTHLIKTRGQQVTLRCSSQSGHNTVSWYQQALGQGPQFIFQYYREEENGRGNFPPRFSGLQFPNYSSELNVNALELDDSALYLCASSPQGYGYTFGSGTRLTVV.

The chain is built from TRBV5-1 and TRBJ1-1, with D tentatively TRBD1 (5 bases). Deletions cut 3 bases from V and 3 bases from J, with 12 bases between. Germline V lookup: CDR1 SGHRS, CDR2 YFSETQ. CDR3 length: 14 residues. CDR3 nucleotide sequence: TGCGCCAGCAGCTCGAGGGGAGGGGACACTGAAGCTTTCTTT. It specifies CASSSRGGDTEAFF.

The gene calls are TRBV6-5 and TRBJ1-1, with 11 bases fitting TRBD1. The CDR3 has 13 amino acids. The V gene end was trimmed by 4 bases and the J gene end by 5 bases; junction bases not matched to a gene: 0. Germline CDR1 is MNHEY and CDR2 is SVGAGI. DNA for the CDR3: TGTGCCAGCAGTTGGGACAGGGGGACTGAAGCTTTCTTT. Residues: CASSWDRGTEAFF.

J is TRBJ1-5 and V is TRBV6-1, with a tentative D call TRBD1 (5 bases). The CDR3 loop spans 17 amino acids. V lost 1 base and J 5 bases, leaving 18 bases between the germline ends. CDR1 MNHNS and CDR2 SASEGT come from the germline V gene. The CDR3, as DNA: TGTGCCAGCAGTGAAGGGGCCAGGGCGTTGGTGCATCAGCCCCAGCATTTT. This encodes CASSEGARALVHQPQHF.

The chain is built from TRBV18 and TRBJ2-5; D remains ambiguous. The CDR3 has 14 residues. The V end lost 3 bases, the J end lost 2 bases, and 10 bases lay between the germline ends. CDR1 KGHSH and CDR2 LQKENI come from the germline V gene. The CDR3 is CASSPNSRQETQYF. Here the CDR3 DNA reads TGTGCCAGCTCACCCAACAGCAGACAAGAGACCCAGTACTTC.

The gene calls are TRBV5-4 and TRBJ2-5, with TRBD2 matching over 9 bases. The CDR3 loop spans 16 amino acids. Germline values: CDR1 SGHNT, CDR2 YYREEE (reference sequence). V trimming: 4 bases; J trimming: 1 base; junction bases outside the gene matches: 8. The CDR3 nucleotides read TGTGCCAGCAGCCCACCGAGACTAGCGGCCCAAGAGACCCAGTACTTC. This sequence encodes CASSPPRLAAQETQYF.

The V call is TRBV5-1, the J call TRBJ1-1; weak D call: TRBD1 (5 bases). Trimming took off 3 bases at V and 7 bases at J, with 19 bases between the two ends. Germline CDR1 SGHRS, CDR2 YFSETQ. This CDR3 region has 15 residues. CDR3 nucleotide sequence: TGCGCCAGCAGCTACTCTTCCGGGACCGGGGTTGAAGCTTTCTTT. Its translation: CASSYSSGTGVEAFF. The full variable domain, rest sourced from reference TRBV5-1 and TRBJ1-1, is KAGVTQTPRYLIKTRGQQVTLSCSPISGHRSVSWYQQTPGQGLQFLFEYFSETQRNKGNFPGRFSGRQFSNSRSEMNVSTLELGDSALYLCASSYSSGTGVEAFFGQGTRLTVV.

The chain carries TRBV6-5 and TRBJ2-7; 7 positions agree with TRBD1. V was clipped by 11 bases and J by 3 bases; unmatched bases: 13. Germline V gives CDR1 MNHEY, CDR2 SVGAGI. The CDR3 has 14 residues. The CDR3 loop is CAPSPGQEYYEQYF. CDR3 DNA sequence: TGTGCCCCTTCCCCAGGACAGGAGTACTACGAGCAGTACTTC.

J is TRBJ1-5 and V is TRBV28, with 12 positions matching TRBD1. The ends lost 4 bases at V and 1 base at J; junction bases unmatched: 8. CDR3 length: 18 amino acids. In germline, CDR1 is MDHEN, CDR2 SYDVKM. CDR3 amino acids: CASSSPGTGGKSNQPQHF. CDR3 bases: TGTGCCAGCAGTTCCCCCGGGACAGGGGGCAAGAGCAATCAGCCCCAGCATTTT.

The gene calls are TRBV5-6 and TRBJ2-5; 8 bases agree with TRBD1. Germline loops: CDR1 SGHDT, CDR2 YYEEEE. Unmatched junction bases numbered 9, after V lost 6 bases and J lost 5 bases. This CDR3 spans 14 amino acids. CDR3: CASTHGTGGETQYF. In DNA form, the CDR3 reads TGTGCCAGCACCCATGGGACAGGCGGGGAGACCCAGTACTTC.

This clone was found once. The chain joins TRBV28 to TRBJ2-7, with TRBD2 as a possible D gene (6 bases). V dropped 10 bases and J dropped 2 bases, with 24 bases sitting between them. CDR1 MDHEN and CDR2 SYDVKM come from the germline V gene. This CDR3 contains 16 residues. For the CDR3, the DNA is TGTGCCACTCAAACCTGGGGCGCGGGGCGAGCCTACGAGCAGTACTTC. Translating gives CATQTWGAGRAYEQYF. Complete variable domain (other parts from reference TRBV28 and TRBJ2-7): DVKVTQSSRYLVKRTGEKVFLECVQDMDHENMFWYRQDPGLGLRLIYFSYDVKMKEKGDIPEGYSVSREKKERFSLILESASTNQTSMYLCATQTWGAGRAYEQYFGPGTRLTVT.

The table lists this clone with a count of one. The chain is built from TRBV6-6 and TRBJ1-2; the D is unclear. V lost 7 bases and J 4 bases, leaving 10 bases between the germline ends. Germline CDR1 MNHNY, CDR2 SVGAGI (reference sequence). The CDR3 runs to 12 residues. The CDR3 DNA follows: TGTGCCAGCACCCCAGCTCTCTATGGCTACACCTTC. Its translation: CASTPALYGYTF.

CDR3 sequence: CASRANGAGEKLFF. The CDR3 bases are TGTGCCAGCAGGGCCAATGGGGCTGGGGAAAAACTGTTTTTT. The chain employs TRBV2 and TRBJ1-4, with D possibly being TRBD1 (5 bases). Germline loops: CDR1 SNHLY, CDR2 FYNNEI. The V end lost 6 bases, the J end lost 8 bases, and 16 bases lay between the germline ends. The CDR3 length is 14 residues.

V is TRBV28 and J is TRBJ2-7; possible D gene TRBD1, 6 bases. Germline values: CDR1 MDHEN, CDR2 SYDVKM. The CDR3 is made up of 15 amino acids. V was cut by 6 bases and J by 0 bases, with 15 bases left in between. CDR3 sequence reads: CASRGSTGFSYEQYF. CDR3 coding DNA: TGTGCCAGCAGGGGATCGACAGGATTCTCCTACGAGCAGTACTTC. The full variable domain, rest sourced from reference TRBV28 and TRBJ2-7, is DVKVTQSSRYLVKRTGEKVFLECVQDMDHENMFWYRQDPGLGLRLIYFSYDVKMKEKGDIPEGYSVSREKKERFSLILESASTNQTSMYLCASRGSTGFSYEQYFGPGTRLTVT.

As regards this clone: Other DNA sequences within the sample encode an identical CDR3. The chain uses TRBV5-6 and TRBJ2-1; D unresolved. Between the trimmed V and J ends, which lost 4 bases and 3 bases, there was a span of 2 bases. This CDR3 comprises 11 residues. The V gene's germline CDR1 is SGHDT and CDR2 YYEEEE. This CDR3 reads CASSLYNEQFF. CDR3 nucleotide sequence: TGTGCCAGCAGCCTCTACAATGAGCAGTTCTTC.

The chain combines TRBV28 with TRBJ2-2; 8 bases map to TRBD2. The germline CDR1 and CDR2 sequences are MDHEN and SYDVKM. Losses at the gene ends were 5 bases for V and 4 bases for J; bases not matched to a gene: 12. The CDR3 is 17 residues long. The CDR3: CASSPPPSGSGTGELFF. Here the CDR3 DNA reads TGTGCCAGCAGTCCCCCCCCGAGCGGGAGTGGCACCGGGGAGCTGTTTTTT.

The chain employs TRBV5-4 and TRBJ2-1, with 7 bases fitting TRBD2. The CDR3 length is 16 residues. Germline V gene lookup returns CDR1 SGHNT and CDR2 YYREEE (reference sequence). The V segment lost 1 base and the J segment 7 bases; nucleotides outside the gene matches: 11. CDR3 protein: CASSLPSGLVRNEQFF. For the CDR3, the DNA is TGTGCCAGCAGCTTGCCCTCCGGACTAGTGCGAAATGAGCAGTTCTTC.

In its sample, this clone was seen many times. The genes are TRBV4-3 and TRBJ2-2; 14 positions agree with TRBD2. V lost 4 bases and J lost 8; bases outside the gene matches: 18. This CDR3 region has 20 residues. Germline V gene lookup returns CDR1 LGHNA and CDR2 YSLEER. CDR3 amino acids: CASSPGQGSGTSGRTGELFF. Written as DNA, the CDR3 is TGCGCCAGCAGCCCGGGACAGGGAAGTGGGACTAGCGGGAGAACTGGGGAGCTGTTTTTT.

The chain couples TRBV6-6 to TRBJ1-5; possible D gene TRBD1, 5 bases. The CDR3 covers 16 residues. The V end was cut by 2 bases, the J end by 0 bases, with 11 bases between. CDR1 MNHNY and CDR2 SVGAGI come from the germline V gene (reference sequence). DNA of the CDR3: TGTGCCAGCAGTTACGGTCAGGGCTATAGCAATCAGCCCCAGCATTTT. Translation: CASSYGQGYSNQPQHF.

V is TRBV5-6 and J is TRBJ2-5; D gene unclear. Trimming pared 4 bases from V and 2 bases from J, leaving 15 bases between. CDR1 SGHDT and CDR2 YYEEEE come from the germline V gene. The CDR3 extends over 15 amino acids. CDR3 sequence reads: CASSHPRRKQETQYF. The CDR3 bases are TGTGCCAGCAGCCATCCTCGCAGAAAACAAGAGACCCAGTACTTC. The complete variable domain, with remaining parts taken from reference TRBV5-6 and TRBJ2-5, reads DAGVTQSPTHLIKTRGQQVTLRCSPKSGHDTVSWYQQALGQGPQFIFQYYEEEERQRGNFPDRFSGHQFPNYSSELNVNALLLGDSALYLCASSHPRRKQETQYFGPGTRLLVL.

J is TRBJ2-3 and V is TRBV11-3; D possibly corresponds to TRBD2 (5 bases). The CDR3 extends over 16 amino acids. Looked up from germline, CDR1 is SGHNT and CDR2 is YENEEA. V gave up 5 bases and J gave up 3 bases, with 18 bases separating them. The CDR3 nucleotides are TGTGCCAGCAGCCCCGGGCTCGTCTCGGGGACAGATACGCAGTATTTT. Translated, it gives CASSPGLVSGTDTQYF.

This clone was recorded only once. This chain links TRBV2 with TRBJ2-2; 8 positions match TRBD1. V lost 4 bases to trimming and J lost 5 bases; unmatched junction nucleotides: 3. This CDR3 contains 14 residues. Germline V gives CDR1 SNHLY, CDR2 FYNNEI. CDR3 coding DNA: TGTGCCAGCAGTGTGAGGACAGGGACCGGGGAGCTGTTTTTT. Translating gives CASSVRTGTGELFF.